This T cell receptor beta chain was obtained from a study of shared clonotypes between healthy human individuals. The CDR3 is 19 residues long. The germline gives CDR1 SGHRS, CDR2 YFSETQ. The ends lost 0 bases at V and 5 bases at J; junction bases unmatched: 18. The data were produced by immunoSEQ multiplex PCR, yet TCRdb's version contains in-frame clones alone and is incomplete. The repertoire consists of nearly 600,000 clones, with roughly 96% occurring once and the leading ten covering about 0.11%. CD45RO-negative, CCR7-selected cells formed the naive CD8 fraction, which excluded terminally differentiated effector memory CD45RA+ cells.

The TCR comes from a woman aged 25 to 39 in good health. The sequenced sample consisted of naive CD8+ T cells sorted from blood. The rearrangement joins TRBV5-1 to TRBJ2-5; 8 nucleotides align to TRBD1. CDR3 DNA: TGCGCCAGCAGCTTGGGGACAGGGTGGGGACGAACAAGGGTTGAGACCCAGTACTTC. Protein: CASSLGTGWGRTRVETQYF.